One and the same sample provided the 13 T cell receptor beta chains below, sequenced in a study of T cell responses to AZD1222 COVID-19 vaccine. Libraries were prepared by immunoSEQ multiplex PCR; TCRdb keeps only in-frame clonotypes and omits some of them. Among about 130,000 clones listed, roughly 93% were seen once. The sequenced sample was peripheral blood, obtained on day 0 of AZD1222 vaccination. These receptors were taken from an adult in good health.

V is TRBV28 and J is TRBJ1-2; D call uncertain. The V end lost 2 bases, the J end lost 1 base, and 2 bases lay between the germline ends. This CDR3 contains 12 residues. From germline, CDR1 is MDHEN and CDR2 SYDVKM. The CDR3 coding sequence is TGTGCCAGCAGTTTAGATAACTATGGCTACACCTTC. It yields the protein CASSLDNYGYTF.

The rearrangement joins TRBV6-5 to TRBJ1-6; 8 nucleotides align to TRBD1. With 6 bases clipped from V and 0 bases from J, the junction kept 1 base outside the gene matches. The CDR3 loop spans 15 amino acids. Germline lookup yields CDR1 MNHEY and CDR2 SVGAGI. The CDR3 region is CASRGTGSYNSPLHF. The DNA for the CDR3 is TGTGCCAGCAGGGGGACAGGCTCCTATAATTCACCCCTCCACTTT.

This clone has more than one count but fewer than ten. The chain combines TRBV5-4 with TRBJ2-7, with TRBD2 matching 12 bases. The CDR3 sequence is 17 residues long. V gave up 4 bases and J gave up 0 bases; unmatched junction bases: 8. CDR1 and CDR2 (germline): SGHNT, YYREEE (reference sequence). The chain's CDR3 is CASSPRTSGIISYEQYF. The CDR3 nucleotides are TGTGCCAGCAGCCCCCGGACTAGCGGGATCATCTCCTACGAGCAGTACTTC.

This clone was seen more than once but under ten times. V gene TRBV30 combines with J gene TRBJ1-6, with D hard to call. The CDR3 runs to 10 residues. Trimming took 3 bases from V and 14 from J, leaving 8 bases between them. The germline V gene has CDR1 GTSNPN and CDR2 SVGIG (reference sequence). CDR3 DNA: TGTGCCTGGAGGCTGGGGTCCCTCCACTTT. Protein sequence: CAWRLGSLHF.

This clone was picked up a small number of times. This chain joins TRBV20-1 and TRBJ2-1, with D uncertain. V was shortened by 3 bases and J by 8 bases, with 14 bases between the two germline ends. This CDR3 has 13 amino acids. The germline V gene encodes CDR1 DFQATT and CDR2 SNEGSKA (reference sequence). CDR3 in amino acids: CSASDLGVDEQFF. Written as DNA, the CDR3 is TGCAGTGCTAGTGATCTTGGTGTTGATGAGCAGTTCTTC.

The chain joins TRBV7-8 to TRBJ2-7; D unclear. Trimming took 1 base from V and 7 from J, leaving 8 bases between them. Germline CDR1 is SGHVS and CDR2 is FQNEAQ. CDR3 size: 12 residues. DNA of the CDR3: TGTGCCAGCAGCTTAGTGGGGTTGGAGCAGTACTTC. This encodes CASSLVGLEQYF.

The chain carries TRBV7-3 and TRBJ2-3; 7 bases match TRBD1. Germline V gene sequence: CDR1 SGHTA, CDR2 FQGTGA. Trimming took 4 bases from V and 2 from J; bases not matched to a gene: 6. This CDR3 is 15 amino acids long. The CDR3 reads CASSSLGGFTDTQYF. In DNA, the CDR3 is TGTGCCAGCAGCTCCTTAGGGGGCTTCACAGATACGCAGTATTTT.

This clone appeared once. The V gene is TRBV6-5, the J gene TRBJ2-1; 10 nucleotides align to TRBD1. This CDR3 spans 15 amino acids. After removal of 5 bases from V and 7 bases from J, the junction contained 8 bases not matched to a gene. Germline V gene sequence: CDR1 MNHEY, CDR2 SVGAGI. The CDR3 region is CASSLRDRGVNEQFF. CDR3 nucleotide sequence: TGTGCCAGCAGTCTCCGGGACAGGGGAGTGAATGAGCAGTTCTTC.

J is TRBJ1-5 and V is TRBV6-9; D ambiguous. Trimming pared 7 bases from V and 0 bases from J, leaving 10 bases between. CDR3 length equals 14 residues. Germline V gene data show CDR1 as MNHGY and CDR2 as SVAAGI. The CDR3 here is CASTHDTSNQPQHF. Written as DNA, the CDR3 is TGTGCCAGCACCCACGACACTAGCAATCAGCCCCAGCATTTT.

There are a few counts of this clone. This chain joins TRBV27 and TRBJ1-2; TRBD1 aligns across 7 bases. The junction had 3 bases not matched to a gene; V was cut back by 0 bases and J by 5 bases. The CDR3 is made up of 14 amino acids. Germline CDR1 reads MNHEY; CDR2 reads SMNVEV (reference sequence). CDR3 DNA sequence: TGTGCCAGCAGTTTATCGACAGGGTTGTATGGCTACACCTTC. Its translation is CASSLSTGLYGYTF.

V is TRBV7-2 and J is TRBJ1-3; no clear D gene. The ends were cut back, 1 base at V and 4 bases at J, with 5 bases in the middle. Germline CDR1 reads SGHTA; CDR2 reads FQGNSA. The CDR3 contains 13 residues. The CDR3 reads CASSLGIGNTIYF. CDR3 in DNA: TGTGCCAGCAGCTTAGGAATAGGAAACACCATATATTTT.

The DNA of the CDR3 is TGTGCCAGCAGTTTATCGTTCGCGGGGGGCTACGAGCAGTACTTC. Residues: CASSLSFAGGYEQYF. The chain joins TRBV27 to TRBJ2-7, with 8 bases that match TRBD2. The germline V gene encodes CDR1 MNHEY and CDR2 SMNVEV (reference sequence). V lost 0 bases and J lost 3; bases outside the gene matches: 4. The CDR3 extends over 15 amino acids.

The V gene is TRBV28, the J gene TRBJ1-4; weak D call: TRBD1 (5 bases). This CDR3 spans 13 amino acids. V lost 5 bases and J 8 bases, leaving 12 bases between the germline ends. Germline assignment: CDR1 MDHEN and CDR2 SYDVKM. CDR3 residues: CASSRDGGEKLFF. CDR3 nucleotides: TGTGCCAGCAGTCGGGATGGGGGAGAAAAACTGTTTTTT.